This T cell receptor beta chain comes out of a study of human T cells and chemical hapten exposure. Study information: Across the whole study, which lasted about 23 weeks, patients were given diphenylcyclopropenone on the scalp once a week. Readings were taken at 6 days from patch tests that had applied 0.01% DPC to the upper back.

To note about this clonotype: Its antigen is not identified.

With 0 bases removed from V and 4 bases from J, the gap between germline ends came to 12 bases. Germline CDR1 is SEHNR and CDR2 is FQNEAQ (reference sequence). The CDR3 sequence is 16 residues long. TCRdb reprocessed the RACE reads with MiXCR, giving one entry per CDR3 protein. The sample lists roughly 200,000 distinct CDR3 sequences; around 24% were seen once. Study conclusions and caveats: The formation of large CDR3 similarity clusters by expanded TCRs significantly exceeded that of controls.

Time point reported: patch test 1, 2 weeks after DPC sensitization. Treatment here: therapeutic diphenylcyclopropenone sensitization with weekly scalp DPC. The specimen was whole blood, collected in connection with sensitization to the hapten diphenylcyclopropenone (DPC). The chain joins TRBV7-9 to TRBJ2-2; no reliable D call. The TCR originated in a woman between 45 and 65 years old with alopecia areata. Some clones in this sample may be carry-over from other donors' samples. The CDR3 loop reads CASSLALGYSTGELFF. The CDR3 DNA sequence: TGTGCCAGCAGCTTAGCGTTGGGATATTCCACCGGGGAGCTGTTTTTT.